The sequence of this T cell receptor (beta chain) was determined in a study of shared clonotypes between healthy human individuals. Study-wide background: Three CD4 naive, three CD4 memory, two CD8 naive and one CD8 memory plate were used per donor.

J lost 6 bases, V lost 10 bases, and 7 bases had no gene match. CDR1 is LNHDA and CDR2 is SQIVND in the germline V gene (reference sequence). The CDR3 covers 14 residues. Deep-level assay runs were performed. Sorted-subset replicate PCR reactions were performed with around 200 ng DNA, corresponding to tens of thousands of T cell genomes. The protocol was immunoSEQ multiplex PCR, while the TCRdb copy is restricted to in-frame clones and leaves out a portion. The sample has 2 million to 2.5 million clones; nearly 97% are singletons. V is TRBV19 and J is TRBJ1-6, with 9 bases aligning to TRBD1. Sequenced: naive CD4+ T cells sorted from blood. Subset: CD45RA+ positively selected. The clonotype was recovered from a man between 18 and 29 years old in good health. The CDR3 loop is CATTIQGANSPLHF. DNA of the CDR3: TGTGCCACCACGATACAGGGGGCTAATTCACCCCTCCACTTT.